The 11 T cell receptor beta chains listed next were all sequenced from one sample in a study of B cell selection in AIRE deficiency. The sorted conventional CD4 T cells were gated as CD4+CD127+. The repertoire was sequenced with immunoSEQ multiplex PCR; TCRdb's copy has only in-frame clones and lacks some. This table has fewer than 30,000 clones, about 96% appearing once. Material: conventional CD4+ T cells sorted from PBMCs. The receptors stem from a human donor with AIRE deficiency.

The rearrangement uses TRBV23-1 and TRBJ2-5, with 12 positions matching TRBD1. TRBV23-1 falls under the ORF class, with uncertain function. The CDR3 is 21 residues long. The V gene end was trimmed by 2 bases and the J gene end by 2 bases; junction bases not matched to a gene: 18. This CDR3 reads CASSQKPMSGQGAWRQETQYF. DNA for the CDR3: TGCGCCAGCAGTCAAAAACCTATGTCGGGACAGGGGGCTTGGAGGCAAGAGACCCAGTACTTC.

This chain connects TRBV6-5 to TRBJ2-2; TRBD1 might be the D (5 bases). The V end was cut by 4 bases, the J end by 1 base, with 7 bases between. Per the germline V gene, CDR1 is MNHEY and CDR2 is SVGAGI. The CDR3 spans 14 residues. The CDR3 loop reads CASSLDRNTGELFF. In nucleotides, the CDR3 is TGTGCCAGCAGTTTAGACAGGAACACCGGGGAGCTGTTTTTT.

V gene TRBV9 combines with J gene TRBJ2-2, with D perhaps TRBD2 (6 bases). Between the trimmed V and J ends, which lost 0 bases and 6 bases, there was a span of 9 bases. The CDR3 has 14 amino acids. The germline V gene has CDR1 SGDLS and CDR2 YYNGEE. CDR3 sequence (DNA): TGTGCCAGCAGCGTAGCCAGGGAGGCCGGGGAGCTGTTTTTT. It is translated as CASSVAREAGELFF.

The rearrangement joins TRBV11-2 to TRBJ2-5; D remains ambiguous. The DNA end favors TRBJ2-7, so the J call may be wrong. The CDR3 is 11 amino acids. The germline gives CDR1 SGHAT, CDR2 FQNNGV. The CDR3 sequence is CASSTYYEQYF. Written as DNA, the CDR3 is TGTGCCAGCAGTACCTACTACGAGCAGTACTTC.

The CDR3 DNA reads as TGCGCCAGCAGCCGGGATGGGGCGGGGTCCTACGAGCAGTACTTC. It encodes CASSRDGAGSYEQYF. This chain links TRBV5-1 with TRBJ2-7; possible D gene TRBD2, 6 bases. Per the germline V gene, CDR1 is SGHRS and CDR2 is YFSETQ. The CDR3 extends over 15 amino acids. The V end lost 4 bases, the J end lost 1 base, and 15 bases lay between the germline ends.

Regarding this clone: The junction and the germline gene differ at one end; a read error may be behind it. J is TRBJ1-5 and V is TRBV15; 9 bases fit TRBD1. In germline, CDR1 is LNHNV, CDR2 YYDKDF (reference sequence). The CDR3 length is 18 residues. DNA of the CDR3: TGTGCCGCCAGCAGGGGGACAGGGATCCCATATAGCAATCAGCCCCAGCATTTT. Amino acid sequence: CAASRGTGIPYSNQPQHF.

The genes are TRBV2 and TRBJ1-6, with D tentatively TRBD1 (6 bases). CDR3 size: 13 residues. Germline V gene data show CDR1 as SNHLY and CDR2 as FYNNEI. The V end was cut by 8 bases, the J end by 11 bases, with 16 bases between. CDR3 residues: CASFPDPGAPLHF. CDR3 in DNA: TGTGCCAGCTTTCCCGACCCAGGGGCACCCCTCCACTTT.

The chain combines TRBV28 with TRBJ1-5; D unresolved. The V gene lost 3 bases and the J gene lost 3 bases, with 15 bases spanning the gap. The CDR3 sequence is 16 residues long. Germline V gene lookup returns CDR1 MDHEN and CDR2 SYDVKM. The CDR3 nucleotides are TGTGCCAGCAGTTTGCCCCGGACGGTTCCCAATCAGCCCCAGCATTTT. It codes for CASSLPRTVPNQPQHF.

This rearrangement joins TRBV18 to TRBJ2-2, with D tentatively TRBD2 (5 bases). Looked up from germline, CDR1 is KGHSH and CDR2 is LQKENI. The V end lost 1 base, the J end lost 4 bases, and 13 bases lay between the germline ends. The CDR3 length is 16 residues. The CDR3 region is CASSPQAGSRTGELFF. CDR3 bases: TGTGCCAGCTCACCACAGGCGGGCAGCCGCACCGGGGAGCTGTTTTTT.

The V call is TRBV7-6, the J call TRBJ2-4, with 8 bases aligning to TRBD2. V was clipped by 5 bases and J by 8 bases; unmatched bases: 5. CDR1 is SGHVS, CDR2 FNYEAQ, per germline. This CDR3 contains 13 residues. CDR3 nucleotides: TGTGCCAGCAGCCCGGGACTAGGGTACATTCAGTACTTC. This translates into CASSPGLGYIQYF.

The V gene is TRBV19, the J gene TRBJ2-7; 9 bases match TRBD1. This CDR3 has 16 residues. V trimming: 3 bases; J trimming: 4 bases; junction bases outside the gene matches: 10. CDR1 is LNHDA, CDR2 SQIVND, per germline (reference sequence). The CDR3 loop reads CASSIPSGQGSYEQYF. The CDR3 nucleotides are TGTGCCAGTAGTATTCCGTCGGGACAGGGATCTTACGAGCAGTACTTC.